One sample yielded the 11 T cell receptor beta chains listed below, sequenced in a study of CXCR3-negative and CXCR3-positive naive CD8 T cells. Through 5' RACE with UMI labels, the TRB cDNA libraries were prepared. TCRdb re-analyzed the 5' RACE reads; it lists each CDR3 protein once, without DNA. The sample includes about 40,000 distinct CDR3 sequences. The sequencing input was memory CD8+ T cells from blood. The receptors shown here come from a human donor in good health. Some clones in this sample may be carry-over from other donors' samples.

Its frequency marks this clonotype as medium-sized. Here the CDR3 reads CASSLSYEQYF. The chain links TRBV7-9 to TRBJ2-7. CDR1 and CDR2 from the germline V gene are SEHNR and FQNEAQ (reference sequence). This CDR3 comprises 11 residues.

The chain links TRBV20-1 to TRBJ1-5. The V gene's germline CDR1 is DFQATT and CDR2 SNEGSKA (reference sequence). This CDR3 has 14 amino acids. The CDR3: CSARSWEENQPQHF.

The chain couples TRBV6-5 to TRBJ1-4; without DNA, the TCRdb call of TRBD1 cannot be checked. Germline V gene data show CDR1 as MNHEY and CDR2 as SVGAGI. This CDR3 contains 13 residues. The CDR3 loop reads CASSPLGGEKLFF.

This clonotype registers medium-sized (0.01 to 0.1%) by frequency. This rearrangement joins TRBV6-5 to TRBJ2-6; TCRdb reports TRBD1, a call that lacks DNA to check it against. The CDR3 is 17 residues long. Germline V lookup: CDR1 MNHEY, CDR2 SVGAGI. Here the CDR3 reads CASSSVPGSGGANVLTF.

The chain has TRBV18 and TRBJ2-1; the D call from TCRdb, TRBD2, cannot be confirmed without DNA. The length of the CDR3 is 15 residues. Germline lookup yields CDR1 KGHSH and CDR2 LQKENI. This chain's CDR3 is CASSPGLAGDGEQFF. Drawing the rest from reference TRBV18 and TRBJ2-1, the complete variable domain is NAGVMQNPRHLVRRRGQEARLRCSPMKGHSHVYWYRQLPEEGLKFMVYLQKENIIDESGMPKERFSAEFPKEGPSILRIQQVVRGDSAAYFCASSPGLAGDGEQFFGPGTRLTVL.

The J gene is TRBJ2-2, the V gene TRBV4-3; TCRdb gives TRBD1 as the D gene, but with no DNA this cannot be confirmed. The CDR3 extends over 16 amino acids. CDR1 is LGHNA and CDR2 is YSLEER in the germline V gene. The CDR3 reads CASSLGTGSNTGELFF.

The rearrangement uses TRBV14 and TRBJ2-3. The CDR3 totals 15 residues. In germline, CDR1 is SGHDN, CDR2 FVKESK. CDR3 loop: CASSLSDLSTDTQYF.

The V gene is TRBV7-8, the J gene TRBJ2-3; TCRdb's D call of TRBD2 is untestable without DNA. In germline, CDR1 is SGHVS, CDR2 FQNEAQ. CDR3 length: 14 residues. The CDR3 reads CASPGGFSTDTQYF.

The V gene is TRBV4-2, the J gene TRBJ2-5. Looked up from germline, CDR1 is LGHNA and CDR2 is YNFKEQ. This CDR3 comprises 12 residues. CDR3 sequence: CASSQDLETQYF.

The CDR3: CAICEGGSGQPQHF. The chain carries TRBV10-3 and TRBJ1-5; the D gene TCRdb calls, TRBD1, cannot be checked with no DNA. Germline CDR1 reads ENHRY; CDR2 reads SYGVKD. The CDR3 is made up of 14 amino acids.

The chain recombines TRBV29-1 with TRBJ2-1; TCRdb selects TRBD2, and the lack of DNA leaves this call unchecked. CDR1 and CDR2 (germline): SQVTM, ANQGSEA. The CDR3 is made up of 15 amino acids. The CDR3 protein is CSAERGVYSYNEQFF.